Listed below are T cell receptor beta chains from one sample, sequenced in a study of blood T cell repertoires in COVID-19. Libraries were prepared by immunoSEQ multiplex PCR; TCRdb keeps only in-frame clonotypes and omits some of them. In the table there are 150,000 to 170,000 clones, roughly nine tenths of which are singletons. The sequenced material came from peripheral blood. The receptors were gathered from a man aged 50-60 years with acute or convalescent COVID-19. Each CDR3 is given with its conserved first and last residue. Fields, in order: clone size, J gene, D gene, V gene, CDR3 DNA, CDR3 protein. A D gene is named only where the DNA matches it firmly. Size is omitted from some rows. Given values are once, few, many or a class for expanded clones.

NA | TRBJ1-1 | NA | TRBV6-6 | TGTGCCAGCAGTTTAACACAGAGCCACACTGAAGCTTTCTTT | CASSLTQSHTEAFF
NA | TRBJ1-1 | NA | TRBV29-1 | TGCAGCGCGTTCTTTGCCGGCACTGAAGCTTTCTTT | CSAFFAGTEAFF
NA | TRBJ2-1 | NA | TRBV4-1 | TGCGCCAGCAGCCAGGCAGGGCTAGGCACCTACAATGAGCAGTTCTTC | CASSQAGLGTYNEQFF
NA | TRBJ2-1 | TRBD2 | TRBV11-2 | TGTGCCAGCAGCCTGCAAGGGACTAGCGGGAGGAACGGGAATGAGCAGTTCTTC | CASSLQGTSGRNGNEQFF
NA | TRBJ2-5 | TRBD2 | TRBV9 | TGTGCCAGCAGCGTAGGTAGCGGGGTTGAAGAGACCCAGTACTTC | CASSVGSGVEETQYF
few | TRBJ2-1 | NA | TRBV6-1 | TGTGCCAGCAGTGATCCCTCGAGGAAGGGGTACAATGAGCAGTTCTTC | CASSDPSRKGYNEQFF
NA | TRBJ2-4 | NA | TRBV28 | TGTGCCAGCAGACAGGAGATTCAGTACTTC | CASRQEIQYF
many | TRBJ1-5 | TRBD1 | TRBV6-2/TRBV6-3 | TGTGCCAGCAGTTACCAGGGACAGGGAATTCATCAGCCCCAGCATTTT | CASSYQGQGIHQPQHF
once | TRBJ1-5 | NA | TRBV5-6 | TGTGCCAGCAGCGTCTACAGGGTTGGGAGCAATCAGCCCCAGCATTTT | CASSVYRVGSNQPQHF
NA | TRBJ2-3 | NA | TRBV5-4 | TGTGCCAGCAGCTTGCGGGGGACCTACACAGATACGCAGTATTTT | CASSLRGTYTDTQYF
NA | TRBJ1-4 | TRBD1 | TRBV28 | TGTGCCAGCAGTTTATCGGTTAGGGGGACAGGGATATCTTGGCAAAAACTGTTTTTT | CASSLSVRGTGISWQKLFF
NA | TRBJ2-7 | NA | TRBV28 | TGTGCCAGCAGTTTTGGTTACAGGGCCTACGAGCAGTACTTC | CASSFGYRAYEQYF
NA | TRBJ2-3 | TRBD2 | TRBV28 | TGTGCCAGCAGTAATCCAGCGGGAGGGGGAAAACTTGGTACGCAGTATTTT | CASSNPAGGGKLGTQYF
NA | TRBJ1-2 | TRBD1 | TRBV5-1 | TGCGCCAGCAGCTTCTATACAGGGGAGGGCTACACCTTC | CASSFYTGEGYTF
NA | TRBJ1-6 | NA | TRBV4-2 | TGTGCCAGCACCCAACGAGTCCAGGGGACGGGTAATTCACCCCTCCACTTT | CASTQRVQGTGNSPLHF
NA | TRBJ1-2 | TRBD1 | TRBV5-4 | TGTGCCAGCAGCTACCCCCGACAGGGGGCGGGAGGCTACACCTTC | CASSYPRQGAGGYTF
NA | TRBJ2-1 | TRBD1 | TRBV5-1 | TGCGCCAGCAGGCCGGGACAGGGCTTCAATGAGCAGTTCTTC | CASRPGQGFNEQFF
NA | TRBJ2-1 | TRBD2 | TRBV11-2 | TGTGCCAGCAGCCCTGGACTAGCGGGAGTTTATGAGCAGTTCTTC | CASSPGLAGVYEQFF
NA | TRBJ2-7 | TRBD2 | TRBV3-1/TRBV3-2 | TGTGCCAGCAGTTCAAGAGGAGGTGCGGGAGACTACGAGCAGTACTTC | CASSSRGGAGDYEQYF
once | TRBJ1-5 | NA | TRBV4-1 | TGCGCCAGCAGCATCGAGTCCGCCCGAGGCAGCAATCAGCCCCAGCATTTT | CASSIESARGSNQPQHF
NA | TRBJ1-1 | NA | TRBV11-2 | TGTGCCAGCAGCTTAAGAGGGAGGGGGATGAACACTGAAGCTTTCTTT | CASSLRGRGMNTEAFF
NA | TRBJ1-2 | TRBD1 | TRBV25-1 | TGTGCCAGCAGTGGCCCCGGGACAGGGGGCCACTATGGCTACACCTTC | CASSGPGTGGHYGYTF
NA | TRBJ1-1 | NA | TRBV6-6 | TGTGCCAGCAGCCCCGTTTCGAACACTGAAGCTTTCTTT | CASSPVSNTEAFF
NA | TRBJ1-2 | TRBD1 | TRBV30 | TGTGCCTCAAGGGCGGACAGGCCCTATGGCTACACCTTC | CASRADRPYGYTF
NA | TRBJ2-7 | TRBD1 | TRBV28 | TGTGCCAGCAGTTTCAAACAGGGGGCTTCCGAGCAGTACTTC | CASSFKQGASEQYF
NA | TRBJ1-1 | TRBD1 | TRBV9 | TGTGCCAGCAGCGGACGACAGGGGGAGCGGGGTGAAGCTTTCTTT | CASSGRQGERGEAFF
NA | TRBJ1-6 | TRBD1 | TRBV2 | TGTGCCAGCAGTCGGGACAGCTCCTATAATTCACCCCTCCACTTT | CASSRDSSYNSPLHF
NA | TRBJ2-1 | TRBD2 | TRBV6-6 | TGTGCCAGCAGACCAGGGGGACTAGCGGGCTATGAGCAGTTCTTC | CASRPGGLAGYEQFF
few | TRBJ1-5 | NA | TRBV4-2 | TGTGCCAGCAGCCAAGTTTGGGAGGAAAGCAATCAGCCCCAGCATTTT | CASSQVWEESNQPQHF
NA | TRBJ1-2 | TRBD1 | TRBV3-1/TRBV3-2 | TGTGCCAGCAGCCCTTACAGGGGGCGCGATGGCTACACCTTC | CASSPYRGRDGYTF
NA | TRBJ1-1 | NA | TRBV19 | TGTGCCAGTAGTATCGGACAGAAGATGAACACTGAAGCTTTCTTT | CASSIGQKMNTEAFF
NA | TRBJ2-2 | TRBD2 | TRBV7-9 | TGTGCCAGCAGCCCAAGCGGGGGGTTCACCGGGGAGCTGTTTTTT | CASSPSGGFTGELFF
NA | TRBJ2-3 | TRBD2 | TRBV6-6 | TGTGCCAGCAGTCTCCGCCCGGGACTAGCGGGAGGGCCCAAAGATACGCAGTATTTT | CASSLRPGLAGGPKDTQYF
NA | TRBJ2-7 | TRBD1 | TRBV5-1 | TGCGCCAGCAGCTTGGAGACAGGGGGGACCTACGAGCAGTACTTC | CASSLETGGTYEQYF
NA | TRBJ1-1 | NA | TRBV6-2/TRBV6-3 | TGTGCCAGCAGTCAGGGGACGGATGAAGCTTTCTTT | CASSQGTDEAFF
NA | TRBJ2-7 | TRBD1 | TRBV7-9 | TGTGCCAGCAGCTCCCCCAGGACAGGGTCAGGCGAGCAGTACTTC | CASSSPRTGSGEQYF
NA | TRBJ1-2 | NA | TRBV9 | TGTGCCAGCAGCGGGACAAGGGGTAACTATGGCTACACCTTC | CASSGTRGNYGYTF
NA | TRBJ2-4 | NA | TRBV18 | TGTGCCAGCTCAATTGAGGCCAAAAACATTCAGTACTTC | CASSIEAKNIQYF
NA | TRBJ2-2 | NA | TRBV7-2 | TGTGCCAGCAGCTTTGCTACCCCCGGGGAGCTGTTTTTT | CASSFATPGELFF
NA | TRBJ1-6 | TRBD1 | TRBV5-1 | TGCGCCAGCAGCTCCGGGACAGCTAATTCACCCCTCCACTTT | CASSSGTANSPLHF
NA | TRBJ1-5 | TRBD1 | TRBV27 | TGTGCCAGCAGTCCCCGGGACAGGGGGGGGCCCCAGCATTTT | CASSPRDRGGPQHF
NA | TRBJ1-5 | NA | TRBV21-1 | TGTGCCAGCAGCAAACCCCGGCAGGGCCTTGGAAATCAGCCCCAGCATTTT | CASSKPRQGLGNQPQHF
NA | TRBJ2-2 | TRBD1 | TRBV5-1 | TGCGCCAGCAGCTTGAGCCGGGACAGGGTCACCGGGGAGCTGTTTTTT | CASSLSRDRVTGELFF
NA | TRBJ1-6 | TRBD1 | TRBV2 | TGTGCCAGCAGTGAATTGGGACAGGGAGGTGCACCCCTCCACTTT | CASSELGQGGAPLHF
NA | TRBJ2-5 | TRBD2 | TRBV5-1 | TGCGCCAGCAGCAGAGGGTCCCTAGCGGACAAAGAGACCCAGTACTTC | CASSRGSLADKETQYF
NA | TRBJ2-3 | NA | TRBV4-3 | TGCGCCAGCAGCCAAGACCGGACAGGAGCGGGGGCAGATACGCAGTATTTT | CASSQDRTGAGADTQYF
once | TRBJ2-1 | NA | TRBV19 | TGTGCCAGTAGCCGGAACAGGGGATCCGGCGGGAGGAATGAGCAGTTCTTC | CASSRNRGSGGRNEQFF
NA | TRBJ2-1 | TRBD2 | TRBV7-3 | TGTGCCAGCAGCCCGAGACTAGCTGGTTACAATGAGCAGTTCTTC | CASSPRLAGYNEQFF
NA | TRBJ2-1 | TRBD1 | TRBV6-2/TRBV6-3 | TGTGCCAGCAGTTACTCCCCGGGACAGGGGTACAATGAGCAGTTCTTC | CASSYSPGQGYNEQFF
NA | TRBJ1-5 | NA | TRBV3-1/TRBV3-2 | TGTGCCAGCAGCCAAGGTCAGGGAAATCAGCCCCAGCATTTT | CASSQGQGNQPQHF
NA | TRBJ1-4 | NA | TRBV4-1 | TGCGCCAGCAGCCAAGAAAGGGCAGGGACAAGACCTAATGAAAAACTGTTTTTT | CASSQERAGTRPNEKLFF
NA | TRBJ1-6 | NA | TRBV12-2 | TGTGCAAGTCGCTTAGAAAGGGGGCAGGGGAATTCACCCCTCCACTTT | CASRLERGQGNSPLHF
NA | TRBJ1-6 | NA | TRBV5-1 | TGCGCCAGCAGCTTCGGACAGCAGAATTCACCCCTCCACTTT | CASSFGQQNSPLHF
NA | TRBJ1-2 | TRBD1 | TRBV6-5 | TGTGCCACACAGGGGTCGCCTAACTATGGCTACACCTTC | CATQGSPNYGYTF
NA | TRBJ1-5 | NA | TRBV4-3 | TGCGCCAGCAGCCAAGATTTCGGGGGGCTGGAGCCCCAGCATTTT | CASSQDFGGLEPQHF
few | TRBJ2-1 | NA | TRBV7-7 | TGTGCCAGCAGCTTAGGAGCGCGAGCTTACAATGAGCAGTTCTTC | CASSLGARAYNEQFF
NA | TRBJ1-5 | NA | TRBV6-5 | TGTGCCAGCAGCCTAGGACTCAGCAATCAGCCCCAGCATTTT | CASSLGLSNQPQHF
NA | TRBJ1-1 | NA | TRBV3-1/TRBV3-2 | TGTGCCAGCAGCACCCAGCGTCGGGCTTTCTTT | CASSTQRRAFF
NA | TRBJ2-5 | NA | TRBV10-2 | TGCGCCAGCAGTGGAGGACAGAAAGAGACCCAGTACTTC | CASSGGQKETQYF
NA | TRBJ1-1 | TRBD1 | TRBV7-2 | TGTGCCAGCAGTTCAGGGACAGGGACCGCCATGAACACTGAAGCTTTCTTT | CASSSGTGTAMNTEAFF